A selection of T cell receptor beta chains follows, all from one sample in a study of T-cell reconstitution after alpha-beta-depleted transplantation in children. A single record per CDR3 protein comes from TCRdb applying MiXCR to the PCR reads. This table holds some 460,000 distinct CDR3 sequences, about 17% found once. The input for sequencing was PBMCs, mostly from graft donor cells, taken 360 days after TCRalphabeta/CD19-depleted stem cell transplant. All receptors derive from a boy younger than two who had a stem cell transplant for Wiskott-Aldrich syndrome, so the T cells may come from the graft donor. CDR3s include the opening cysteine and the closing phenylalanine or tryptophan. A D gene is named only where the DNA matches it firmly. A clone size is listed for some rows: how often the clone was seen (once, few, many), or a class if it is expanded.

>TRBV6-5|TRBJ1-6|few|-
TGTGCCAGCAGTTTCGGCCGGGACCGTAATTCACCCCTCCACTTT
CASSFGRDRNSPLHF
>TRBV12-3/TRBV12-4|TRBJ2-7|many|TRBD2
TGTGCCAGCAGTTTAGAGACTAGCGTGATCTACGAGCAGTACTTC
CASSLETSVIYEQYF
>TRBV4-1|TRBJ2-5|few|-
TGCGCCAGCAGCCAAGAAATTGGGGGGGCGAGGCAAGAGACCCAGTACTTC
CASSQEIGGARQETQYF
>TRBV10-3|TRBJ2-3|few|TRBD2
TGTGCCATCAGTGAGAGACTAGCCAAGTATTTT
CAISERLAKYF
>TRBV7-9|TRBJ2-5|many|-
TGTGCCAGCAGCTCCATGGGAGGGGGCGAAGAGACCCAGTACTTC
CASSSMGGGEETQYF
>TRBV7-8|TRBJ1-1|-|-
TGTGCCAGCAGCCCCCCGGGCAGGGTTGGCACTGAAGCTTTCTTT
CASSPPGRVGTEAFF
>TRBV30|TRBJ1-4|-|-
TGTGCCTGGAGTCACAGGATGAATGAAAAACTGTTTTTT
CAWSHRMNEKLFF
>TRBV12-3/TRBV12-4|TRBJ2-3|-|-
TGTGCCAGCAGTTTGGGGGACTCGGGGGCAGATACGCAGTATTTT
CASSLGDSGADTQYF
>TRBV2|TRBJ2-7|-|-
TGTGCCAGCAGTGAATCCCAGACACTACTCTACGAGCAGTACTTC
CASSESQTLLYEQYF
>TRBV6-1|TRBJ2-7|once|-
TGTGCCAGCAGTCGGACATCGGTACACTACGAGCAGTACTTC
CASSRTSVHYEQYF
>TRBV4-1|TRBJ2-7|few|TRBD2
TGCGCCAGCAGCCAACTGGGACTAGCGGGGGGGCCCGCCCTCTCCTACGAGCAGTACTTC
CASSQLGLAGGPALSYEQYF
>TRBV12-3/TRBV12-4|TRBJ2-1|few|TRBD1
TGTGCCAGCAGTGCCCAGGGGGCCGTTTCCTACAATGAGCAGTTCTTC
CASSAQGAVSYNEQFF
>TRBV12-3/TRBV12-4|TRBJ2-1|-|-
TGTGCCAGCAGGCCCCCCTCGGGCTCACAGTTCTTC
CASRPPSGSQFF
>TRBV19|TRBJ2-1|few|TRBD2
TGTGCCAGTAGTATAGCGGGAGGGATAAATGAGCAGTTCTTC
CASSIAGGINEQFF
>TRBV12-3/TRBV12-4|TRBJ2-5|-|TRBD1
TGTGCCAGCAGTTTAGTTCTCGGGACAGGACGGTCAGAGACCCAGTACTTC
CASSLVLGTGRSETQYF
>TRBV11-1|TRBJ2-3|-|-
TGTGCCAGCAGCTTAGAGCGGCCCTCACGAGATACGCAGTATTTT
CASSLERPSRDTQYF
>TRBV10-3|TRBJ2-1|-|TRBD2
TGTGCCATCAGTGAGACGGGACTAGCGGAGCTTAATGAGCAGTTCTTC
CAISETGLAELNEQFF
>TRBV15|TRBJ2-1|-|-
TGTGCCACCAGCAGACTAGAAAATGAGCAGTTCTTC
CATSRLENEQFF
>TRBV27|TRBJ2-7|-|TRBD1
TGTGCCAGCAGCCCATGGACAGGGCTGCTCTTGGAGCAGTACTTC
CASSPWTGLLLEQYF
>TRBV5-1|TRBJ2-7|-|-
TGCGCCAGCAGCTTGGAACGACTCCCCTACGAGCAGTACTTC
CASSLERLPYEQYF
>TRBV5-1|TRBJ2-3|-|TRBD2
TGCGCCAGCAGCCTTGAGACAGCGGGGGGAGATACGCAGTATTTT
CASSLETAGGDTQYF
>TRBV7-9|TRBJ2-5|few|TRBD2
TGTGCCAGCACCCTGGGACTACCGCGAAAAGAGACCCAGTACTTC
CASTLGLPRKETQYF
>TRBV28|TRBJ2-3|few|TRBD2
TGTGCCAGCAGTTCCCCGGGGGGGGGCCGTAGCACAGATACGCAGTATTTT
CASSSPGGGRSTDTQYF
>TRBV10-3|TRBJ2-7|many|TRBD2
TGTGCCATCAGGGGAGGGTACGAGCAGTACTTC
CAIRGGYEQYF
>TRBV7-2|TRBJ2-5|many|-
TGTGCCAGCAGCTTAACGGGGCGCGGAGAGACCCAGTACTTC
CASSLTGRGETQYF
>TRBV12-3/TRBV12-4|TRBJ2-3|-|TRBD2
TGTGCCAGCACCCTGGGACTAGAATCACATACGCAGTATTTT
CASTLGLESHTQYF
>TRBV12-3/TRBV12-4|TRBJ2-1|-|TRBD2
TGTGCCAGCAGTCTAGCGGGCTCCCCCCGATTTGGTGAGCAGTTCTTC
CASSLAGSPRFGEQFF